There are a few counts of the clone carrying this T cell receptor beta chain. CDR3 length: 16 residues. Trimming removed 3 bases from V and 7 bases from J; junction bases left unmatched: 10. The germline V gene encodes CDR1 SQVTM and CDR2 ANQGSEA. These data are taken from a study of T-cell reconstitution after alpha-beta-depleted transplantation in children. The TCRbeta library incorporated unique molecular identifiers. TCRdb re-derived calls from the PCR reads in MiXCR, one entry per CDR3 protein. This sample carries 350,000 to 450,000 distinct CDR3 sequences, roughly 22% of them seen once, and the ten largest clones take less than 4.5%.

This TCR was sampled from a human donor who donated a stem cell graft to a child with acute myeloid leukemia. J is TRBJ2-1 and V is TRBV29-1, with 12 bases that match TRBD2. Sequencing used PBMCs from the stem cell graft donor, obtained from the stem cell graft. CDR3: CSVESSGRARLNEQFF. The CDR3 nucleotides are TGCAGCGTTGAGTCTAGCGGGAGGGCCCGGTTAAATGAGCAGTTCTTC.